This T cell receptor beta chain emerged from a study of shared clonotypes between healthy human individuals. Study background: Participating donors consisted of two women and a few men aged 18 to 49.

Measured with immunoSEQ multiplex PCR; TCRdb has only the in-frame clones, and not every one. Of about 680,000 clones listed, just over 90% are singletons. CD8 cells classed as naive were CD45RO-negative and positively selected for CCR7, excluding terminally differentiated effector memory CD45RA+ cells. All the donors were Caucasian adults who lived in Nashville, Tennessee. Details on this clone: Its specificity is not known.

Notes on the study in general: Naive CD4 clonotypes were shared across a handful of donors at around 5.4%. Rarefaction revealed incomplete sorted-subset sequencing despite large depth.

This CDR3 has 16 amino acids. Trimming removed 1 base from V and 0 bases from J, with 11 bases in between. Germline V gene data show CDR1 as SGHTA and CDR2 as FQGNSA. The chain has TRBV7-2 and TRBJ2-3; D is unclear. The TCR sequence derives from a young man in good health. The sequenced material came from naive CD8+ T cells sorted from blood. This chain's CDR3 is CASSLETTTSTDTQYF. CDR3 nucleotide sequence: TGTGCCAGCAGCTTAGAAACTACTACTAGCACAGATACGCAGTATTTT. Variable domain in full (rest from reference TRBV7-2 and TRBJ2-3): GAGVSQSPSNKVTEKGKDVELRCDPISGHTALYWYRQSLGQGLEFLIYFQGNSAPDKSGLPSDRFSAERTGGSVSTLTIQRTQQEDSAVYLCASSLETTTSTDTQYFGPGTRLTVL.